This TCR beta chain was identified during a study of T cell clonality in common variable immunodeficiency. General study points: Reportedly, TCR beta sequences from common variable immunodeficiency showed fewer deletions and N-nucleotide insertions.

Germline CDR1 is SGHDN and CDR2 is FVKESK. The junction had 8 bases not matched to a gene; V was cut back by 4 bases and J by 3 bases. The CDR3 extends over 15 amino acids. This clone has ten or more counts. The antigen is unknown. The sequence runs out 3 residues before the end of the CDR3; the remainder is reconstructed from the germline J gene. Equal genomic DNA amounts from CVID and control samples were sequenced. Measured with immunoSEQ multiplex PCR; TCRdb has only the in-frame clones, and not every one. This repertoire holds 15,000 to 20,000 clones, and none appear only once. This chain uses TRBV14 with TRBJ2-5; TRBD1 aligns across 7 bases. The origin of this receptor is a human donor with common variable immunodeficiency. What was sequenced was peripheral blood mononuclear cells. The CDR3 protein is CASSRTLGQKETQYF. CDR3 bases read: TGTGCCAGCAGCCGCACCCTGGGACAGAAAGAGACC.